The 17 T cell receptor beta chains listed next were all sequenced from one sample in a study of shared clonotypes between healthy human individuals. TCRdb keeps only in-frame clones here, not all; method: immunoSEQ multiplex PCR. The sample lists under 80,000 clones; about 64% were seen once. Sequencing used memory CD8+ T cells sorted from blood. The subset here: CD45RO+ cells pooled with CCR7-negative TemRA cells. These receptors came from a man younger than 40 in good health.

This clone was detected only a few times. J is TRBJ2-1 and V is TRBV9; D remains unclear. The CDR3 extends over 18 amino acids. The germline V gene has CDR1 SGDLS and CDR2 YYNGEE. Trimming pared 3 bases from V and 0 bases from J, leaving 19 bases between. The CDR3 bases are TGTGCCAGCAGCGCTTCTCTTACGGTGCCGAGCTCCTACAATGAGCAGTTCTTC. Amino acids: CASSASLTVPSSYNEQFF.

The rearrangement uses TRBV30 and TRBJ2-2; D unresolved. This CDR3 spans 11 amino acids. Trimming shortened V by 3 bases and J by 8 bases, and 7 bases separated the two germline ends. Germline V gene data show CDR1 as GTSNPN and CDR2 as SVGIG (reference sequence). The CDR3 nucleotides read TGTGCCTGGAGCGACTTTGGGGAGCTGTTTTTT. Its protein is CAWSDFGELFF.

There are many counts of this clone. This sample includes further DNA sequences coding for the same CDR3. This chain links TRBV6-4 with TRBJ2-1, with TRBD2 identical over 11 bases. The germline CDR1 and CDR2 sequences are MRHNA and SNTAGT. CDR3 length: 15 residues. V was clipped by 2 bases and J by 3 bases; unmatched bases: 0. CDR3 bases: TGTGCCAGCAGTGACGGGACTAGCGGCTACAATGAGCAGTTCTTC. Its translation: CASSDGTSGYNEQFF.

V usage is TRBV10-1 and J usage is TRBJ2-7; 7 bases line up with TRBD2. Losses at the gene ends were 7 bases for V and 1 base for J; bases not matched to a gene: 7. The CDR3 covers 14 residues. The germline V gene has CDR1 WNHNN and CDR2 SYGVQD (reference sequence). The CDR3 DNA follows: TGCGCCAGCAATCCCCTAGCGGAATCCTACGAGCAGTACTTC. Translation gives CASNPLAESYEQYF.

The chain recombines TRBV4-1 with TRBJ2-3; weak D call: TRBD2 (5 bases). V lost 0 bases and J 7 bases, leaving 17 bases between the germline ends. CDR1 and CDR2 (germline): MGHRA, YSYEKL. The CDR3 runs to 16 residues. CDR3: CASSQDRSGSTNTQYF. The CDR3, as DNA: TGCGCCAGCAGCCAAGATAGGAGCGGTTCCACGAATACGCAGTATTTT.

The chain is built from TRBV27 and TRBJ2-7, with TRBD2 matching over 12 bases. Looked up from germline, CDR1 is MNHEY and CDR2 is SMNVEV (reference sequence). The CDR3 covers 13 residues. After removal of 6 bases from V and 4 bases from J, the junction contained 1 base not matched to a gene. The DNA for the CDR3 is TGTGCCAGCAGCGGGACTAGCGGGTACGAGCAGTACTTC. Protein product: CASSGTSGYEQYF.

The CDR3 nucleotides are TGTGCCAGCAGCCAGGGATTACAGGTTAGCACAGATACGCAGTATTTT. As protein: CASSQGLQVSTDTQYF. The chain carries TRBV9 and TRBJ2-3; possible D gene TRBD1, 5 bases. The CDR3 length is 16 residues. Trimming left V 4 bases short and J 0 bases short, with 15 bases between. Germline V gene lookup returns CDR1 SGDLS and CDR2 YYNGEE. Complete variable domain (other parts from reference TRBV9 and TRBJ2-3): DSGVTQTPKHLITATGQRVTLRCSPRSGDLSVYWYQQSLDQGLQFLIQYYNGEERAKGNILERFSAQQFPDLHSELNLSSLELGDSALYFCASSQGLQVSTDTQYFGPGTRLTVL.

This clone came up once. V gene TRBV6-6 combines with J gene TRBJ2-5; TRBD1 matches 9 bases. J lost 5 bases, V lost 5 bases, and 9 bases had no gene match. Germline CDR1 and CDR2: MNHNY and SVGAGI (reference sequence). The CDR3 contains 15 residues. CDR3: CASSGTGIRQETQYF. For the CDR3, the DNA is TGTGCCAGCAGTGGGACAGGGATCAGGCAGGAGACCCAGTACTTC.

This clone has only a few counts. V gene TRBV15 combines with J gene TRBJ2-1; TRBD2 agrees at 7 bases. This CDR3 spans 16 amino acids. Germline lookup yields CDR1 LNHNV and CDR2 YYDKDF (reference sequence). Trimming cost V 6 bases and J 5 bases; bases outside gene matches: 13. The DNA for the CDR3 is TGTGCCACCAGTCCTGGTGGAGCGGGAAACCACAATGAGCAGTTCTTC. This sequence encodes CATSPGGAGNHNEQFF.

A few counts support this clone. The chain couples TRBV4-3 to TRBJ1-3; no reliable D call. Per germline, CDR1 LGHNA and CDR2 YSLEER. V shed 0 bases and J shed 0 bases, with 6 bases lying between them. CDR3 length equals 15 residues. Written as DNA, the CDR3 is TGCGCCAGCAGCCAAGAAACCTACTCTGGAAACACCATATATTTT. The encoded protein is CASSQETYSGNTIYF.

This rearrangement joins TRBV28 to TRBJ1-1, with D maybe TRBD1 (6 bases). CDR3 length: 15 residues. V was shortened by 10 bases and J by 7 bases, with 25 bases between the two germline ends. CDR1 MDHEN and CDR2 SYDVKM come from the germline V gene. This chain's CDR3 is CATCDYRDQKREAFF. The CDR3 DNA sequence: TGTGCCACCTGTGATTACAGGGACCAAAAACGTGAAGCTTTCTTT. The complete variable domain, with remaining parts taken from reference TRBV28 and TRBJ1-1, reads DVKVTQSSRYLVKRTGEKVFLECVQDMDHENMFWYRQDPGLGLRLIYFSYDVKMKEKGDIPEGYSVSREKKERFSLILESASTNQTSMYLCATCDYRDQKREAFFGQGTRLTVV.

This chain uses TRBV29-1 with TRBJ2-1; 14 nucleotides line up with TRBD2. Germline values: CDR1 SQVTM, CDR2 ANQGSEA. The CDR3 totals 15 residues. V was clipped by 7 bases and J by 9 bases; unmatched bases: 11. The CDR3 sequence: CSAQPGLAGDLEQFF. The CDR3 DNA is TGCAGCGCGCAACCGGGACTAGCGGGAGATCTTGAGCAGTTCTTC.

The chain links TRBV6-4 to TRBJ1-4; tentatively, D is TRBD1 (5 bases). With 5 bases removed from V and 7 bases from J, the gap between germline ends came to 17 bases. The CDR3 is made up of 15 amino acids. Germline V CDR1 and CDR2: MRHNA, SNTAGT. As DNA, the CDR3 is TGTGCCAGCAGTCCGCCCGGGACTAACGGTGAAAAACTGTTTTTT. Protein: CASSPPGTNGEKLFF.

This clone has a handful of counts. The chain is built from TRBV4-1 and TRBJ2-1, with unresolved D. The germline V gene has CDR1 MGHRA and CDR2 YSYEKL. Trimming shortened V by 1 base and J by 7 bases, and 8 bases separated the two germline ends. There are 13 residues in the CDR3. CDR3 sequence reads: CASSQVPVNEQFF. CDR3 sequence (DNA): TGCGCCAGCAGCCAAGTACCCGTTAATGAGCAGTTCTTC.

The chain joins TRBV5-8 to TRBJ2-7; TRBD1 is a possible D gene (6 bases). V was cut by 8 bases and J by 0 bases, with 12 bases left in between. This CDR3 comprises 13 residues. Germline values: CDR1 SGHTS, CDR2 YDEGEE. The CDR3 nucleotides are TGTGCCAGTCCAGGGGCGGACTCCTACGAGCAGTACTTC. This encodes CASPGADSYEQYF.

The V call is TRBV30, the J call TRBJ2-7; TRBD2 aligns across 13 bases. In germline, CDR1 is GTSNPN, CDR2 SVGIG (reference sequence). After removal of 5 bases from V and 1 base from J, the junction contained 11 bases not matched to a gene. This CDR3 comprises 17 residues. This chain's CDR3 is CAWLRTSGRIESYEQYF. In DNA, the CDR3 is TGTGCCTGGTTGCGGACTAGCGGGAGAATAGAATCCTACGAGCAGTACTTC.

This chain connects TRBV18 to TRBJ1-1; no clear D gene. This CDR3 is 16 amino acids long. Deletions cut 4 bases from V and 3 bases from J, with 18 bases between. Looked up from germline, CDR1 is KGHSH and CDR2 is LQKENI. In nucleotides, the CDR3 is TGTGCCAGCTCACGGAGGCGCAGGAGATGGGACACTGAAGCTTTCTTT. Its protein is CASSRRRRRWDTEAFF.